This is a list of T cell receptor beta chains from one sample in a study of CD8+ T cells in alopecia areata. Sequencing used immunoSEQ multiplex PCR; TCRdb keeps in-frame clones, though not all of them. The repertoire holds about 150,000 clones, with 55% as singletons. Sequenced sample: CD4+ T cells sorted from blood. These receptors were taken from a human donor in good health. Both conserved end residues are part of each CDR3. The D gene is left open where the match is weak. The size entry is marked missing in some rows and otherwise reads once, few, many or a size class.

J	size	D	V	CDR3	DNA
TRBJ1-4	.	.	TRBV4-2	CASSQVGGDEKLFF	TGTGCCAGCAGCCAAGTGGGGGGCGATGAAAAACTGTTTTTT
TRBJ2-1	few	TRBD1	TRBV18	CASSPGQANNEQFF	TGTGCCAGCTCGCCCGGACAGGCCAACAATGAGCAGTTCTTC
TRBJ1-5	.	TRBD1	TRBV27	CASSFGRGRNQPQHF	TGTGCCAGCAGTTTCGGCAGGGGGCGCAATCAGCCCCAGCATTTT
TRBJ1-2	.	.	TRBV2	CASSDVRAYGYTF	TGTGCCAGCAGTGATGTCAGGGCCTATGGCTACACCTTC
TRBJ2-3	few	TRBD1	TRBV7-2	CASSTTGPTDTQYF	TGTGCCAGCAGCACGACAGGGCCCACAGATACGCAGTATTTT
TRBJ1-1	.	TRBD1	TRBV2	CASSHPRQGTEAFF	TGTGCCAGCAGTCACCCACGACAGGGCACTGAAGCTTTCTTT
TRBJ1-1	.	.	TRBV4-1	CASSLSAGSTEAFF	TGCGCCAGCAGCCTATCAGCAGGATCTACTGAAGCTTTCTTT
TRBJ2-3	.	TRBD1	TRBV27	CASRQGSTDTQYF	TGTGCCAGCAGACAGGGGAGCACAGATACGCAGTATTTT
TRBJ2-2	.	.	TRBV20-1	CSASKGELFF	TGCAGTGCTAGTAAAGGGGAGCTGTTTTTT
TRBJ2-7	.	TRBD2	TRBV4-1	CASSQPREMPDEQYF	TGCGCCAGCAGCCAGCCGCGGGAGATGCCTGACGAGCAGTACTTC
TRBJ2-7	.	.	TRBV30	CAWSFELEQYF	TGTGCCTGGAGTTTCGAGTTGGAGCAGTACTTC
TRBJ2-5	few	.	TRBV29-1	CSVEAFETQYF	TGCAGCGTTGAGGCTTTCGAGACCCAGTACTTC
TRBJ2-7	few	.	TRBV29-1	CSVARSGYEQYF	TGCAGCGTCGCCCGATCCGGCTACGAGCAGTACTTC
TRBJ1-5	once	.	TRBV4-2	CASSPGGDQPQHF	TGTGCCAGCAGCCCGGGTGGGGATCAGCCCCAGCATTTT
TRBJ2-3	.	.	TRBV29-1	CSVAPNWVPDTQYF	TGCAGCGTCGCTCCAAATTGGGTACCAGATACGCAGTATTTT
TRBJ1-1	.	TRBD1	TRBV5-1	CASSFGRGLADAFF	TGCGCCAGCAGCTTCGGCAGGGGGTTAGCCGATGCTTTCTTT
TRBJ2-3	.	.	TRBV19	CASNQLRWLLSTDTQYF	TGTGCCAGTAATCAATTACGGTGGCTGTTAAGCACAGATACGCAGTATTTT
TRBJ1-1	.	.	TRBV30	CAWETGGTEAFF	TGTGCCTGGGAGACGGGGGGCACTGAAGCTTTCTTT
TRBJ2-5	once	.	TRBV5-8	CASSRLTRINYQETQYF	TGTGCCAGCAGCCGCTTAACACGGATTAATTACCAAGAGACCCAGTACTTC
TRBJ2-5	.	TRBD1	TRBV29-1	CSAGQGSGETQYF	TGCAGCGCTGGACAGGGTTCGGGCGAGACCCAGTACTTC
TRBJ2-2	once	.	TRBV4-1	CASSLEWGELFF	TGCGCCAGCAGTCTAGAGTGGGGGGAGCTGTTTTTT
TRBJ1-1	few	.	TRBV9	CASSVAQKNTEAFF	TGTGCCAGCAGCGTAGCCCAGAAAAACACTGAAGCTTTCTTT
TRBJ2-5	.	TRBD2	TRBV11-2	CASSFGTSGSETQYF	TGTGCCAGCAGCTTCGGGACTAGCGGGAGTGAGACCCAGTACTTC
TRBJ1-5	few	.	TRBV4-1	CASSQDSDQPQHF	TGCGCCAGCAGCCAAGATTCCGATCAGCCCCAGCATTTT
TRBJ1-5	.	.	TRBV20-1	CSAPSELVQHF	TGCAGTGCACCCAGTGAATTGGTCCAGCATTTT
TRBJ2-5	few	TRBD2	TRBV29-1	CSVDSGSGKTQYF	TGCAGCGTAGATAGCGGGAGCGGGAAGACCCAGTACTTC
TRBJ2-7	once	.	TRBV6-5	CASSRSVNNYYEQYF	TGTGCCAGCAGTCGATCGGTCAACAACTACTACGAGCAGTACTTC
TRBJ1-1	.	.	TRBV30	CAWSAVDRRVMGTEAFF	TGTGCCTGGAGTGCCGTAGACAGGCGGGTCATGGGCACTGAAGCTTTCTTT
TRBJ2-3	few	.	TRBV10-3	CAISESTDTQYF	TGTGCCATCAGTGAAAGCACAGATACGCAGTATTTT
TRBJ2-1	.	.	TRBV11-3	CASSLGGAPHNEQFF	TGTGCCAGCAGCTTAGGTGGGGCTCCCCACAATGAGCAGTTCTTC
TRBJ2-7	.	.	TRBV7-2	CASSRTMGTSYEQYF	TGTGCCAGCAGTCGGACAATGGGGACATCATACGAGCAGTACTTC
TRBJ1-4	.	.	TRBV4-2	CASSQPLSGEKLFF	TGTGCCAGCAGCCAACCCCTCTCGGGGGAAAAACTGTTTTTT
TRBJ2-7	.	TRBD2	TRBV7-9	CASSYTSGSYEQYF	TGTGCCAGCAGCTATACTAGCGGGAGCTACGAGCAGTACTTC
TRBJ1-1	.	.	TRBV10-3	CATSRASDTEAFF	TGTGCCACATCCAGGGCGTCGGACACTGAAGCTTTCTTT
TRBJ2-3	once	.	TRBV5-1	CASSKTGSEDTQYF	TGCGCCAGCAGCAAAACAGGGTCGGAAGATACGCAGTATTTT
TRBJ2-7	few	.	TRBV7-2	CASSPSSGPYEQYF	TGTGCCAGCAGCCCCTCTTCGGGGCCCTACGAGCAGTACTTC
TRBJ2-1	.	TRBD2	TRBV2	CASSEARGGEQFF	TGTGCCAGCAGTGAAGCACGGGGGGGTGAGCAGTTCTTC